Each of the 19 T cell receptor beta chains below was sequenced from the same sample in a study of T-cell memory formation after mild COVID-19. Via MiXCR, TCRdb re-called the 5' RACE reads, giving one row per CDR3 protein. The sample contains approximately 100,000 distinct CDR3 sequences, around 10% of which appear only once. Sequenced input: PBMCs or a T cell subset sorted from them (not recorded which). The receptors were sampled from a man aged 18 to 30 who had mild COVID-19 (a few samples of this study predate the infection). Cell type and time point are not known.

There are a few counts of this clonotype. V gene TRBV29-1 combines with J gene TRBJ1-1; no clear D. Germline V CDR1 and CDR2: SQVTM, ANQGSEA. The CDR3 is made up of 14 amino acids. Deletions cut 3 bases from V and 0 bases from J, with 11 bases between. The CDR3 region has the DNA TGCAGCGTTGAGGGCAGAATCATGAACACTGAAGCTTTCTTT. This translates into CSVEGRIMNTEAFF. Variable domain in full (rest from reference TRBV29-1 and TRBJ1-1): SAVISQKPSRDICQRGTSLTIQCQVDSQVTMMFWYRQQPGQSLTLIATANQGSEATYESGFVIDKFPISRPNLTFSTLTVSNMSPEDSSIYLCSVEGRIMNTEAFFGQGTRLTVV.

The CDR3 DNA is TGTGCCAGCAGGAACCCTCAGGAGATCTCTGGAAACACCATATATTTT. Amino acid sequence: CASRNPQEISGNTIYF. The chain has TRBV12-3 or TRBV12-4 and TRBJ1-3; no clear D gene. The V gene lost 6 bases and the J gene lost 0 bases, with 15 bases spanning the gap. The CDR3 contains 16 residues.

V usage is TRBV11-2 and J usage is TRBJ2-7; D may be TRBD2 (5 bases). CDR3 size: 14 residues. V was clipped by 0 bases and J by 2 bases, with 8 bases between them. Per germline, CDR1 SGHAT and CDR2 FQNNGV. The CDR3 region has the DNA TGTGCCAGCAGCTTAGAAGTCGGGGCCTACGAGCAGTACTTC. This gives the protein CASSLEVGAYEQYF.

The chain recombines TRBV5-6 with TRBJ1-6; D not resolved. The V end lost 2 bases, the J end lost 9 bases, and 6 bases lay between the germline ends. This CDR3 has 12 amino acids. Germline CDR1 and CDR2: SGHDT and YYEEEE. Here the CDR3 DNA reads TGTGCCAGCAGCTTACGGTTTTCACCCCTCCACTTT. Translation: CASSLRFSPLHF.

This chain links TRBV10-3 with TRBJ2-5, with 9 bases identical to TRBD1. Germline V gene sequence: CDR1 ENHRY, CDR2 SYGVKD. This CDR3 spans 15 amino acids. With V trimmed by 6 bases and J by 5 bases, 10 bases remained unmatched. This CDR3 is CAIRTGTGSRETQYF. The CDR3 nucleotides read TGTGCCATCAGAACCGGGACAGGGTCCCGGGAGACCCAGTACTTC.

This clonotype was seen only a few times. The chain combines TRBV27 with TRBJ2-2; no reliable D call. Deletions cut 3 bases from V and 1 base from J, with 9 bases between. Germline lookup yields CDR1 MNHEY and CDR2 SMNVEV (reference sequence). This CDR3 is built from 15 residues. CDR3 in amino acids: CASSFFRENTGELFF. The CDR3 bases are TGTGCCAGCAGTTTTTTCAGAGAGAACACCGGGGAGCTGTTTTTT.

This rearrangement joins TRBV4-3 to TRBJ2-7, with D tentatively TRBD1 or TRBD2 (5 bases each). Germline V gene lookup returns CDR1 LGHNA and CDR2 YSLEER. V lost 0 bases and J 3 bases, leaving 12 bases between the germline ends. This CDR3 comprises 15 residues. The CDR3 sequence: CASSQEQEEFYEQYF. The CDR3 DNA follows: TGCGCCAGCAGCCAAGAACAGGAGGAGTTCTACGAGCAGTACTTC.

This clonotype was counted a single time. The chain carries TRBV7-9 and TRBJ2-5, with D perhaps TRBD1 (5 bases). The CDR3 is 11 amino acids. V was clipped by 4 bases and J by 10 bases, with 10 bases between them. Looked up from germline, CDR1 is SEHNR and CDR2 is FQNEAQ (reference sequence). CDR3 sequence (DNA): TGTGCCAGCAGCTGGCAAGGGGTCCAGTACTTC. Residues: CASSWQGVQYF.

This clonotype was seen a few times. V usage is TRBV20-1 and J usage is TRBJ1-6; unclear D gene. The V and J ends lost 0 bases and 8 bases respectively, with 14 bases between them. There are 15 residues in the CDR3. Germline V gives CDR1 DFQATT, CDR2 SNEGSKA (reference sequence). For the CDR3, the DNA is TGCAGTGCTAGAGATTGGGTAGTCAACCATTCACCCCTCCACTTT. Translating gives CSARDWVVNHSPLHF.

This rearrangement joins TRBV11-2 to TRBJ2-1, with D perhaps assigned TRBD1 or TRBD2 (6 bases each). The CDR3 runs to 17 residues. The germline V and J ends were trimmed by 5 bases and 8 bases, with 25 bases remaining between them. The germline V gene encodes CDR1 SGHAT and CDR2 FQNNGV. The CDR3 sequence: CASSPYPKRGPGDEQFF. The CDR3, as DNA: TGTGCCAGCAGCCCATATCCTAAACGGGGGCCCGGGGATGAGCAGTTCTTC.

About this clonotype: Lacking the conserved final phenylalanine or tryptophan, this CDR3 likely reflects a read error. The CDR3 nucleotides read TGCGCCAGCAGCCAAGGGGGCACCTTAAGGGAGACCCAGTACTTA. Translation: CASSQGGTLRETQYL. This chain connects TRBV4-1 to TRBJ2-5; possible D gene TRBD1, 5 bases. The CDR3 runs to 15 residues. The germline V gene encodes CDR1 MGHRA and CDR2 YSYEKL. Trimming took off 1 base at V and 5 bases at J, with 14 bases between the two ends.

The V and J genes are TRBV3-1 and TRBJ1-5, with D unclear. CDR3 length equals 14 residues. Germline assignment: CDR1 LGHDT and CDR2 YNNKEL (reference sequence). Trimming shortened V by 0 bases and J by 4 bases, and 7 bases separated the two germline ends. The DNA of the CDR3 is TGTGCCAGCAGCCAAGAAGGTCTGAATCAGCCCCAGCATTTT. It specifies CASSQEGLNQPQHF.

A few counts support this clonotype. CDR3 region: CASKGEGNTEAFF. The CDR3 DNA sequence: TGCGCCAGCAAGGGGGAAGGGAACACTGAAGCTTTCTTT. The rearrangement uses TRBV5-1 and TRBJ1-1, with D possibly TRBD1 on 6 matching bases. Germline CDR1 SGHRS, CDR2 YFSETQ. The CDR3 extends over 13 amino acids. Trimming pared 6 bases from V and 1 base from J, leaving 10 bases between.

This clonotype was seen a handful of times. This rearrangement joins TRBV29-1 to TRBJ2-7; D gene unclear. The CDR3 runs 15 residues. V gave up 0 bases and J gave up 4 bases, with 16 bases separating them. Germline CDR1 is SQVTM and CDR2 is ANQGSEA. In DNA, the CDR3 is TGCAGCGTTGAAGACGGATTCCAAGGGTCTTACGAGCAGTACTTC. This sequence encodes CSVEDGFQGSYEQYF.

The chain carries TRBV7-2 and TRBJ2-5, with D uncertain. Trimming took off 7 bases at V and 2 bases at J, with 11 bases between the two ends. Germline V gives CDR1 SGHTA, CDR2 FQGNSA. This CDR3 has 13 residues. Here the CDR3 DNA reads TGTGCCAGCACCCCTTTTGAGCAAGAGACCCAGTACTTC. Amino acids: CASTPFEQETQYF.

The chain links TRBV7-9 to TRBJ2-3; TRBD1 or TRBD2 may be the D gene (5 bases each). V was clipped by 2 bases and J by 4 bases, with 10 bases between them. CDR3 length equals 14 residues. CDR1 and CDR2 from the germline V gene are SEHNR and FQNEAQ (reference sequence). The CDR3 DNA reads TGTGCCAGCAGCTTACCCGGGACCGCAGATACGCAGTATTTT. Its translation is CASSLPGTADTQYF.

This sequence joins TRBV25-1 and TRBJ2-7; D is unclear. CDR1 MGHDK and CDR2 SYGVNS come from the germline V gene. The ends were cut back, 1 base at V and 0 bases at J, with 13 bases in the middle. This CDR3 contains 16 residues. CDR3 coding DNA: TGTGCCAGCAGTGAATTGGGTCAAGCTATCTCCTACGAGCAGTACGTC. Residues: CASSELGQAISYEQYV.

This clonotype was counted between two and nine times. The junction shows a germline mismatch at one end, possibly a read error. The gene calls are TRBV27 and TRBJ1-1, with 10 nucleotides matching TRBD1. This CDR3 spans 12 amino acids. Germline V gives CDR1 MNHEY, CDR2 SMNVEV (reference sequence). CDR3 in amino acids: CASSPRDRGLIF. The CDR3 DNA reads TGTGCCAGCAGTCCCAGGGACAGGGGCCTGATCTTT.

The V call is TRBV4-3, the J call TRBJ2-1, with D perhaps TRBD2 (5 bases). The V gene's germline CDR1 is LGHNA and CDR2 YSLEER. This CDR3 is 14 amino acids long. V was shortened by 0 bases and J by 9 bases, with 12 bases between the two germline ends. The CDR3 DNA sequence: TGCGCCAGCAGCCAAGATAGCGTCGGTGCTGAGCAGTTCTTC. It codes for CASSQDSVGAEQFF.